In its sample, the clone carrying this T cell receptor beta chain was seen a few times. No antigen is known for it. This CDR3 comprises 14 residues. Trimming removed 6 bases from V and 1 base from J; junction bases left unmatched: 5. Per germline, CDR1 SEHNR and CDR2 FQNEAQ (reference sequence). The data were taken from a study of T cells in Graves' hyperthyroidism and ophthalmopathy. Findings of the study overall: The model made its ophthalmopathy prediction, and onset followed a median about 6 months later.

From RNA transcripts, TCR beta CDR3 regions were amplified. Primed by the HTBI set, a first-round RT-PCR was run on the TCR CDR3. TCRdb reanalysed the multiplex PCR reads using MiXCR and keeps one entry per CDR3 protein. The repertoire holds 480,000 or so distinct CDR3 sequences, with 40% to 50% as singletons. Clinical symptoms, serum thyroxine, TRAb, thyroid ultrasound and orbital computed tomography informed diagnoses. The sequencing sample was made of peripheral blood or thyroid tissue (not recorded which). This TCR came from an adult woman with Graves' disease, either hyperthyroidism or ophthalmopathy (not recorded which). This chain links TRBV7-9 with TRBJ2-7; 8 positions agree with TRBD1. The CDR3 nucleotides read TGTGCCAGCAGGGGGACAGGCAAATCCTACGAGCAGTACTTC. Translated, it gives CASRGTGKSYEQYF.